These 30 T cell receptor beta chains came from one sample sequenced in a study of blood T cells in healthy people across ages. It was with a sample-barcoded 5' primer and a J-beta primer mix that a second PCR of roughly 6 to 11 cycles was run. TCRdb reanalysed the 5' RACE reads using MiXCR and keeps one entry per CDR3 protein. The sample lists approximately 2,000,000 distinct CDR3 sequences, around 42% occurring once. The source material was blood. Receptor source: a human donor in good health.

This clonotype showed up just once. Just one base apart from a much larger clone, this may be a read error. The chain has TRBV29-1 and TRBJ2-7, with D perhaps being TRBD1 or TRBD2 (5 bases each). CDR3 length: 13 amino acids. V gave up 6 bases and J gave up 5 bases, with 17 bases separating them. Germline V lookup: CDR1 SQVTM, CDR2 ANQGSEA. CDR3 loop: CSVRDPRSHEQYF. The CDR3 DNA sequence: TGCAGCGTAAGGGACCCGCGGTCCCACGAGCAGTACTTC.

This clonotype has a handful of counts. The genes are TRBV29-1 and TRBJ2-3; D could derive from TRBD1 or TRBD2 (5 bases each). CDR1 is SQVTM, CDR2 ANQGSEA, per germline. The CDR3 loop spans 13 amino acids. Deletions cut 6 bases from V and 2 bases from J, with 12 bases between. This CDR3 is CSVFGGLTDTQYF. CDR3 sequence (DNA): TGCAGCGTATTTGGGGGTCTCACAGATACGCAGTATTTT.

There are a few counts of this clonotype. The chain recombines TRBV27 with TRBJ1-4; the D gene is possibly TRBD1 (5 bases). Germline loops: CDR1 MNHEY, CDR2 SMNVEV (reference sequence). V lost 6 bases, J lost 6 bases, and 14 bases lay in between. The length of the CDR3 is 14 residues. CDR3 in amino acids: CASSDPGRHEKLFF. The CDR3 nucleotides are TGTGCCAGCAGCGACCCAGGGCGGCATGAAAAACTGTTTTTT.

The chain joins TRBV18 to TRBJ2-1; 8 nucleotides match TRBD2. The germline V gene encodes CDR1 KGHSH and CDR2 LQKENI. The V and J ends lost 2 bases and 9 bases, in that order; junction bases with no gene match: 9. This CDR3 is 15 amino acids long. The CDR3: CASSPRTSYHREQFF. CDR3 DNA sequence: TGTGCCAGCTCACCAAGGACTAGCTATCATCGTGAGCAGTTCTTC.

J is TRBJ2-1 and V is TRBV7-2; 7 bases fit TRBD1. J was trimmed by 10 bases and V by 5 bases; bases with no gene match: 14. The germline gives CDR1 SGHTA, CDR2 FQGNSA. The CDR3 sequence is 15 residues long. CDR3: CASSGEYRARGEQFF. Here the CDR3 DNA reads TGTGCCAGCAGCGGGGAATACCGGGCCAGGGGGGAGCAGTTCTTC.

In its sample, this clonotype was seen a few times. V is TRBV7-2 and J is TRBJ2-7; D gene ambiguous. Looked up from germline, CDR1 is SGHTA and CDR2 is FQGNSA. The CDR3 runs 15 residues. The ends were cut back, 1 base at V and 0 bases at J, with 10 bases in the middle. DNA of the CDR3: TGTGCCAGCAGCTTAGAGTACAGACTCTCCTACGAGCAGTACTTC. Protein sequence: CASSLEYRLSYEQYF.

As to this clonotype: One end of the junction is discordant with germline, which a read error may explain. The rearrangement uses TRBV4-3 and TRBJ2-3; 7 bases align to TRBD1. CDR1 is LGHNA, CDR2 YSLEER, per germline. The CDR3 is 20 amino acids. The CDR3 region is CASSQLRTGFEFPWADTRYF. The CDR3 DNA reads as TGCGCCAGCAGCCAACTAAGGACAGGATTTGAGTTTCCCTGGGCAGATACGCGGTATTTT.

The rearrangement links TRBV7-6 to TRBJ2-7; D may be TRBD2 (6 bases). Germline loops: CDR1 SGHVS, CDR2 FNYEAQ. This CDR3 contains 13 residues. V was cut by 3 bases and J by 9 bases, with 15 bases left in between. The CDR3 loop is CASSFGGTGGQYF. The CDR3 DNA follows: TGTGCCAGCAGCTTCGGGGGTACCGGAGGGCAGTACTTC.

This clonotype was seen a single time. The V call is TRBV7-2, the J call TRBJ1-2; the D gene is possibly TRBD1 (6 bases). CDR3 length: 13 amino acids. Trimming shortened V by 4 bases and J by 6 bases, and 12 bases separated the two germline ends. Looked up from germline, CDR1 is SGHTA and CDR2 is FQGNSA. DNA for the CDR3: TGTGCCAGCAGCTGGAGGACAGTGGATGGCTACACCTTC. Encoded protein: CASSWRTVDGYTF.

The rearrangement joins TRBV7-9 to TRBJ1-5; D might be TRBD1 (5 bases). This CDR3 is 12 amino acids long. V shed 4 bases and J shed 10 bases, with 11 bases lying between them. In germline, CDR1 is SEHNR, CDR2 FQNEAQ (reference sequence). The CDR3 sequence is CASSSEQEPQHF. CDR3 nucleotides: TGTGCCAGCAGCTCCGAACAGGAACCCCAGCATTTT. Supplemented by reference TRBV7-9 and TRBJ1-5, the full variable domain reads DTGVSQNPRHKITKRGQNVTFRCDPISEHNRLYWYRQTLGQGPEFLTYFQNEAQLEKSRLLSDRFSAERPKGSFSTLEIQRTEQGDSAMYLCASSSEQEPQHFGDGTRLSIL.

The rearrangement joins TRBV29-1 to TRBJ2-1; possibly TRBD1 or TRBD2 for D (5 bases each). The CDR3 spans 16 residues. Per germline, CDR1 SQVTM and CDR2 ANQGSEA. V was pared by 2 bases and J by 0 bases, with 14 bases between. Here the CDR3 reads CSVELGTESSYNEQFF. The CDR3 DNA reads TGCAGCGTTGAACTGGGGACGGAAAGCTCCTACAATGAGCAGTTCTTC.

The chain employs TRBV12-3 or TRBV12-4 and TRBJ1-1; 8 bases agree with TRBD1. J lost 6 bases, V lost 1 base, and 4 bases had no gene match. This CDR3 comprises 14 residues. Here the CDR3 DNA reads TGTGCCAGCAGTTTAGTGGACAGGGAGGCTGAAGCTTTCTTT. It is translated as CASSLVDREAEAFF.

A few counts support this clonotype. The chain combines TRBV4-3 with TRBJ2-7; D unclear. Deletions cut 0 bases from V and 2 bases from J, with 5 bases between. This CDR3 has 13 residues. Germline CDR1 is LGHNA and CDR2 is YSLEER. The CDR3 DNA sequence: TGCGCCAGCAGCCAAGAATTGCCCTACGAGCAGTACTTC. Its protein is CASSQELPYEQYF.

V gene TRBV7-2 combines with J gene TRBJ2-5; TRBD2 is a possible D gene (6 bases). V was clipped by 0 bases and J by 2 bases, with 10 bases between them. CDR1 and CDR2 (germline): SGHTA, FQGNSA. There are 15 residues in the CDR3. CDR3 sequence reads: CASSLAWDLQETQYF. The CDR3 DNA follows: TGTGCCAGCAGCTTAGCATGGGACTTACAAGAGACCCAGTACTTC.

The table lists this clonotype with a count of one. CDR3 DNA sequence: TGTGCCAGCAGCTTATTGCGCCAAAAGCGGCCCACAGATACGCAGTATTTT. It yields the protein CASSLLRQKRPTDTQYF. The rearrangement joins TRBV7-3 to TRBJ2-3; D perhaps matches TRBD2 (5 bases). V was pared by 2 bases and J by 2 bases, with 17 bases between. Looked up from germline, CDR1 is SGHTA and CDR2 is FQGTGA. There are 17 residues in the CDR3. The full variable domain, rest sourced from reference TRBV7-3 and TRBJ2-3, is GAGVSQTPSNKVTEKGKYVELRCDPISGHTALYWYRQSLGQGPEFLIYFQGTGAADDSGLPNDRFFAVRPEGSVSTLKIQRTERGDSAVYLCASSLLRQKRPTDTQYFGPGTRLTVL.

This clonotype was detected a few times. V usage is TRBV12-3 or TRBV12-4 and J usage is TRBJ2-3, with D unresolved. The V end was cut by 1 base, the J end by 3 bases, with 14 bases between. The CDR3 covers 16 residues. CDR3 in amino acids: CASSLGQPLVTDTQYF. CDR3 coding DNA: TGTGCCAGCAGTTTAGGGCAGCCTCTGGTAACAGATACGCAGTATTTT.

The V call is TRBV20-1, the J call TRBJ2-3; 7 positions match TRBD2. Germline CDR1 reads DFQATT; CDR2 reads SNEGSKA (reference sequence). The trim removed 6 bases at V and 2 bases at J, leaving 8 bases unmatched. This CDR3 comprises 14 residues. CDR3 sequence reads: CSALKAGTTDTQYF. Here the CDR3 DNA reads TGCAGTGCCCTCAAAGCGGGGACCACAGATACGCAGTATTTT.

This clonotype was seen only a few times. The chain recombines TRBV20-1 with TRBJ2-7, with D tentatively TRBD1 (6 bases). The CDR3 has 21 residues. CDR1 is DFQATT, CDR2 SNEGSKA, per germline (reference sequence). The V end lost 1 base, the J end lost 4 bases, and 35 bases lay between the germline ends. The chain's CDR3 is CSARAPAGTILVSTGDYEQYF. The CDR3 nucleotides read TGCAGTGCTAGAGCTCCGGCCGGGACAATCCTTGTATCTACTGGGGATTACGAGCAGTACTTC.

The chain has TRBV7-2 and TRBJ1-2; tentative D call: TRBD1 (5 bases). Germline CDR1 SGHTA, CDR2 FQGNSA. Trimming took off 1 base at V and 4 bases at J, with 13 bases between the two ends. This CDR3 has 15 residues. In nucleotides, the CDR3 is TGTGCCAGCAGCTTAGGGGGGACCTCCACCTATGGCTACACCTTC. It yields the protein CASSLGGTSTYGYTF.

The chain uses TRBV7-2 and TRBJ2-7, with 7 positions matching TRBD1. Trimming removed 10 bases from V and 4 bases from J; junction bases left unmatched: 16. Germline lookup yields CDR1 SGHTA and CDR2 FQGNSA. The CDR3 is 15 amino acids. CDR3 nucleotide sequence: TGTGCCACCCAATGGGACAGTTCGGGCTCATACGAGCAGTACTTC. Amino acids: CATQWDSSGSYEQYF.

This chain uses TRBV7-2 with TRBJ1-5; D not resolved. V lost 7 bases and J lost 0, with 13 bases in between. Germline values: CDR1 SGHTA, CDR2 FQGNSA. The CDR3 has 15 amino acids. In DNA form, the CDR3 reads TGTGCCAGCACTGAAGGGCCATATAGCAATCAGCCCCAGCATTTT. Amino acid sequence: CASTEGPYSNQPQHF. Together with reference TRBV7-2 and TRBJ1-5, the CDR3 gives the full variable domain: GAGVSQSPSNKVTEKGKDVELRCDPISGHTALYWYRQSLGQGLEFLIYFQGNSAPDKSGLPSDRFSAERTGGSVSTLTIQRTQQEDSAVYLCASTEGPYSNQPQHFGDGTRLSIL.

The chain is built from TRBV27 and TRBJ2-1, with unresolved D. The CDR3 consists of 15 residues. Trimming stripped 1 base from V and 3 bases from J, with 10 bases between. Germline loops: CDR1 MNHEY, CDR2 SMNVEV (reference sequence). For the CDR3, the DNA is TGTGCCAGCAGTTTATTGGGCAGGATCTACAATGAGCAGTTCTTC. Amino acid sequence: CASSLLGRIYNEQFF.

Points on this clonotype: As the CDR3 is not closed by the conserved phenylalanine or tryptophan, this likely results from a read error. This chain connects TRBV6-5 to TRBJ1-1, with a possible D match to TRBD1 (5 bases). V lost 6 bases and J 0 bases, leaving 17 bases between the germline ends. The CDR3 covers 16 residues. CDR1 MNHEY and CDR2 SVGAGI come from the germline V gene. The CDR3 DNA sequence: TGTGCCAGCAGCCCAGGACATCACTGGATGAACACTGAAGCTTTCTCT. This sequence encodes CASSPGHHWMNTEAFS.

There are a few counts of this clonotype. The rearrangement uses TRBV7-2 and TRBJ2-4; D gene unclear. The DNA end is more similar to TRBJ2-7, so the J call may be wrong. The germline gives CDR1 SGHTA, CDR2 FQGNSA. This CDR3 is built from 14 residues. The CDR3 nucleotides are TGTGCCAGCAGCTTAGTAACCCAGGTGGGCGAGCAGTACTTC. This sequence encodes CASSLVTQVGEQYF.

V and J are TRBV14 and TRBJ2-2; 9 bases agree with TRBD2. The CDR3 is made up of 16 amino acids. Germline V lookup: CDR1 SGHDN, CDR2 FVKESK. J gave up 6 bases and V 2 bases, and 7 bases lay outside the gene matches. The CDR3 spells CASSQRLAGLAGELFF. CDR3 DNA: TGTGCCAGCAGCCAAAGGCTAGCGGGGTTGGCCGGGGAGCTGTTTTTT.

The chain joins TRBV3-1 to TRBJ1-6; unclear D gene. This CDR3 is built from 15 residues. V was cut by 3 bases and J by 3 bases, with 9 bases left in between. CDR1 LGHDT and CDR2 YNNKEL come from the germline V gene (reference sequence). For the CDR3, the DNA is TGTGCCAGCAGCCAGTATTTACTCTATAATTCACCCCTCCACTTT. Translating gives CASSQYLLYNSPLHF.

The chain is built from TRBV7-6 and TRBJ2-3; either TRBD1 or TRBD2 may fit D (5 bases each). V dropped 1 base and J dropped 5 bases, with 13 bases sitting between them. Germline CDR1 reads SGHVS; CDR2 reads FNYEAQ. CDR3 size: 15 residues. As DNA, the CDR3 is TGTGCCAGCAGCTTAGTTGGGACGGCCCGAGATACGCAGTATTTT. It encodes CASSLVGTARDTQYF.

V usage is TRBV20-1 and J usage is TRBJ2-3, with TRBD2 matching over 9 bases. V shed 6 bases, J shed 0 bases, and the junction held 10 bases outside the gene matches. Germline CDR1 DFQATT, CDR2 SNEGSKA (reference sequence). This CDR3 is built from 16 residues. The CDR3 reads CSAPGVAGVSTDTQYF. The CDR3 DNA is TGCAGTGCCCCCGGGGTAGCGGGGGTAAGCACAGATACGCAGTATTTT.

In this sample, this clonotype turned up a few times. The rearrangement links TRBV29-1 to TRBJ2-1; 10 bases are a match to TRBD2. In germline, CDR1 is SQVTM, CDR2 ANQGSEA. The V segment lost 4 bases and the J segment 10 bases; nucleotides outside the gene matches: 10. CDR3 length equals 14 residues. CDR3 region: CSVGNLAGDNEQFF. Written as DNA, the CDR3 is TGCAGCGTTGGGAATCTAGCGGGGGATAACGAGCAGTTCTTC.

The chain is built from TRBV5-1 and TRBJ1-4, with D perhaps matching TRBD1 (5 bases). CDR3 length: 14 amino acids. V lost 4 bases to trimming and J lost 6 bases, with 13 bases between them. CDR1 SGHRS and CDR2 YFSETQ come from the germline V gene. The CDR3 protein is CASSLRDPDEKLFF. The DNA for the CDR3 is TGCGCCAGCAGCCTCCGGGACCCAGATGAAAAACTGTTTTTT.